This TCR beta chain was sequenced in a study of T cells in Graves' hyperthyroidism and ophthalmopathy. Findings and caveats of the study: Ophthalmopathy was distinguished from stable hyperthyroidism by 13 V-J signatures. Among thyroid clonotypes expanded above 0.001, most also appeared in blood.

Ten or more counts support this clonotype. As yet, its antigen is unknown. Using RNA transcripts as the source, TCR beta CDR3 regions were amplified. First-round RT-PCR of the TCR CDR3 relied on the HTBI primer set. TCRdb fed the multiplex PCR reads into MiXCR, producing one record per CDR3 protein. The table records 390,000 or so distinct CDR3 sequences, under 15% of them present only once. Germline CDR1 DFQATT, CDR2 SNEGSKA (reference sequence). The CDR3 runs 17 residues. The J segment lost 5 bases and the V segment lost 0 bases, leaving 11 bases of the junction unmatched. Orbital computed tomography and thyroid ultrasound, together with serum TRAb and thyroxine and clinical symptoms, were used for diagnoses. Fresh peripheral blood, 10 ml, was the source of the PBMCs.

The sequenced material came from blood. The chain couples TRBV20-1 to TRBJ1-4, with TRBD1 matching 8 bases. The TCR was taken from a man between 18 and 35 years old with Graves' ophthalmopathy. The CDR3 DNA sequence: TGCAGTGCTAGAGATGGCGGGTCTGGGACAGGAAATGAAAAACTGTTTTTT. It codes for CSARDGGSGTGNEKLFF.